Below are 30 T cell receptor beta chains sequenced from a single sample in a study of CD8+ T cells in alopecia areata. The treatment was: oral pan-JAK inhibitor, 5-10 mg twice daily. Sequencing relied on a cDNA template that was reverse transcribed from extracted RNA. This table comes from immunoSEQ multiplex PCR, and its TCRdb copy is limited to in-frame clones, with some not included. Of some 110,000 clones in the sample, roughly 50% were seen once. The sample here was CD8+ T cells sorted from blood, taken at week 4, from a patient treated with tofacitinib. The receptors here all came from a human donor with alopecia areata.

The CDR3 nucleotides are TGCAGCGTTGGCGACGGCACTGGGGCCAACGTCCTGACTTTC. This gives the protein CSVGDGTGANVLTF. This sequence joins TRBV29-1 and TRBJ2-6, with no clear D. The germline V gene has CDR1 SQVTM and CDR2 ANQGSEA. The V and J ends lost 4 bases and 2 bases respectively, with 9 bases between them. The CDR3 is 14 amino acids.

The chain employs TRBV4-1 and TRBJ2-3; D possibly corresponds to TRBD1 (7 bases). The ends were cut back, 3 bases at V and 2 bases at J, with 24 bases in the middle. Germline CDR1 and CDR2: MGHRA and YSYEKL. The CDR3 runs 19 residues. The CDR3 bases are TGCGCCAGCAGCCAGTTCCGGGACAGAGGGACTCCGGTCACAGATACGCAGTATTTT. Encoded protein: CASSQFRDRGTPVTDTQYF.

The chain couples TRBV7-9 to TRBJ2-2, with D hard to call. With 9 bases removed from V and 0 bases from J, the gap between germline ends came to 5 bases. The CDR3 runs to 12 residues. Per germline, CDR1 SEHNR and CDR2 FQNEAQ (reference sequence). CDR3 amino acids: CARRTNTGELFF. DNA for the CDR3: TGTGCCAGGAGGACGAACACCGGGGAGCTGTTTTTT.

A note on this clone: The germline gene is not matched at one end of the junction; a read error may be the cause. V is TRBV25-1 and J is TRBJ2-1; TRBD1 might be the D (5 bases). Looked up from germline, CDR1 is MGHDK and CDR2 is SYGVNS. CDR3 size: 11 residues. The CDR3 sequence is CASSMGRYRVF. CDR3 in DNA: TGTGCCAGCAGTATGGGGCGCTATAGGGTCTTC.

The chain joins TRBV10-3 to TRBJ2-7; D call uncertain. Per germline, CDR1 ENHRY and CDR2 SYGVKD. The CDR3 has 11 amino acids. V was shortened by 10 bases and J by 0 bases, with 7 bases between the two germline ends. The CDR3 reads CATLDSYEQYF. The CDR3 DNA follows: TGTGCCACTCTGGACTCCTACGAGCAGTACTTC.

This clone showed up just a few times. The chain is built from TRBV29-1 and TRBJ2-7; 7 positions match TRBD1. This CDR3 region has 13 residues. J lost 2 bases, V lost 4 bases, and 5 bases had no gene match. CDR1 and CDR2 (germline): SQVTM, ANQGSEA. The CDR3 DNA follows: TGCAGCGTTGGTGTGACAGGGACCTACGAGCAGTACTTC. Its translation: CSVGVTGTYEQYF.

This chain links TRBV28 with TRBJ2-7; D might be TRBD2 (5 bases). V was trimmed by 5 bases and J by 8 bases, leaving 25 bases between them. The length of the CDR3 is 16 residues. CDR1 and CDR2 from the germline V gene are MDHEN and SYDVKM. The CDR3 bases are TGTGCCAGCAGTCCACGGGGATCGGGCTACGGGAACAAGCAGTACTTC. As protein: CASSPRGSGYGNKQYF.

The chain has TRBV6-5 and TRBJ2-3, with D possibly being TRBD1 (5 bases). V lost 4 bases and J lost 4, with 12 bases in between. The CDR3 loop spans 14 amino acids. Germline V gene data show CDR1 as MNHEY and CDR2 as SVGAGI. The CDR3 region is CASSSTVYADTQYF. CDR3 sequence (DNA): TGTGCCAGCAGTTCGACAGTTTATGCAGATACGCAGTATTTT.

This clone was seen more than once but under ten times. CDR3 residues: CASSSTDYNEQFF. The CDR3 DNA sequence: TGTGCCAGCAGCTCGACAGACTACAATGAGCAGTTCTTC. The genes are TRBV7-9 and TRBJ2-1, with D perhaps TRBD1 (5 bases). CDR1 is SEHNR and CDR2 is FQNEAQ in the germline V gene (reference sequence). The CDR3 has 13 amino acids. The V end was cut by 4 bases, the J end by 3 bases, with 7 bases between.

This sequence joins TRBV29-1 and TRBJ2-5, with 8 nucleotides matching TRBD1. CDR3 size: 15 residues. J gave up 2 bases and V 0 bases, and 5 bases lay outside the gene matches. Germline CDR1 SQVTM, CDR2 ANQGSEA. The CDR3 DNA reads TGCAGCGTTGAAGATCTGGGACAGGCGCAAGAGACCCAGTACTTC. It is translated as CSVEDLGQAQETQYF.

This clone occurred a few times. The rearrangement uses TRBV4-3 and TRBJ2-5; 7 bases match TRBD1. The germline CDR1 and CDR2 sequences are LGHNA and YSLEER. V shed 2 bases and J 7 bases; nucleotides not matched to a gene: 7. This CDR3 has 14 residues. As DNA, the CDR3 is TGCGCCAGCAGCCAAAGTCTGGGACAGAGGACCCAGTACTTC. Protein sequence: CASSQSLGQRTQYF.

This clone was seen more than once but under ten times. V usage is TRBV29-1 and J usage is TRBJ2-5; D tentatively fits TRBD1 or TRBD2 (5 bases each). Trimming shortened V by 2 bases and J by 4 bases, and 14 bases separated the two germline ends. In germline, CDR1 is SQVTM, CDR2 ANQGSEA. The CDR3 loop spans 14 amino acids. The CDR3 loop reads CSVEPRDGGETQYF. The CDR3 DNA is TGCAGCGTTGAACCCAGGGATGGGGGAGAGACCCAGTACTTC.

This clone has more than one count but fewer than ten. The chain uses TRBV7-9 and TRBJ2-3; D may be TRBD1 or TRBD2 (6 bases each). Looked up from germline, CDR1 is SEHNR and CDR2 is FQNEAQ (reference sequence). The CDR3 totals 12 residues. CDR3 sequence reads: CAWRGSTDTQYF. CDR3 bases: TGTGCTTGGAGGGGGAGCACAGATACGCAGTATTTT.

This clone was observed a handful of times. The gene calls are TRBV30 and TRBJ2-7; D not certain. Germline loops: CDR1 GTSNPN, CDR2 SVGIG (reference sequence). V was cut by 8 bases and J by 3 bases, with 17 bases left in between. This CDR3 region has 13 residues. The chain's CDR3 is CAGSSGYFYEQYF. For the CDR3, the DNA is TGTGCCGGGTCATCCGGTTACTTCTACGAGCAGTACTTC.

In DNA form, the CDR3 reads TGCAGCGTTGACCCGGGACAGAGTCTCTATGGCTACACCTTC. It codes for CSVDPGQSLYGYTF. V usage is TRBV29-1 and J usage is TRBJ1-2; 7 bases line up with TRBD1. Trimming removed 3 bases from V and 4 bases from J; junction bases left unmatched: 8. CDR1 SQVTM and CDR2 ANQGSEA come from the germline V gene. There are 14 residues in the CDR3.

This chain links TRBV30 with TRBJ2-3; no clear D. V lost 3 bases and J lost 3, with 10 bases in between. The length of the CDR3 is 13 residues. Germline V gives CDR1 GTSNPN, CDR2 SVGIG (reference sequence). CDR3 loop: CAWSLLGTDTQYF. The CDR3 region has the DNA TGTGCCTGGAGCCTCCTGGGTACAGATACGCAGTATTTT.

The rearrangement uses TRBV7-9 and TRBJ1-1, with D possibly TRBD1 on 6 matching bases. CDR1 SEHNR and CDR2 FQNEAQ come from the germline V gene (reference sequence). The CDR3 length is 15 residues. Trimming stripped 5 bases from V and 4 bases from J, with 17 bases between. The DNA for the CDR3 is TGTGCCAGCAGCGGCCCATCGGGGGCTGGCACTGAAGCTTTCTTT. It encodes CASSGPSGAGTEAFF.

This clone has only a few counts. The CDR3 does not close with the conserved phenylalanine or tryptophan, likely indicating a read error. The limits of the CDR3 on the DNA are not certain, so only TCRdb's listed CDR3 is given. This rearrangement joins TRBV2 to TRBJ1-2. The CDR3 comprises 13 residues, both ends counted. Germline-derived CDR1 and CDR2 are SNHLY and FYNNEI. The CDR3 sequence: CASSERDEFTLLR.

As DNA, the CDR3 is TGTGCCAGCAGCTTAAACGAGGGCTATGGCTACACCTTC. Protein: CASSLNEGYGYTF. This chain links TRBV7-9 with TRBJ1-2; D call uncertain. This CDR3 is 13 amino acids long. CDR1 and CDR2 from the germline V gene are SEHNR and FQNEAQ (reference sequence). Trimming cost V 2 bases and J 4 bases, with 8 bases left between them.

In its sample, this clone was seen a few times. The chain links TRBV4-1 to TRBJ2-5, with 10 bases matching TRBD2. V shed 5 bases, J shed 5 bases, and the junction held 11 bases outside the gene matches. The germline CDR1 and CDR2 sequences are MGHRA and YSYEKL. CDR3 length: 16 residues. CDR3 in amino acids: CASSFEGSGGAETQYF. The CDR3 DNA follows: TGCGCCAGCAGCTTCGAGGGAAGCGGGGGGGCCGAGACCCAGTACTTC.

The V gene is TRBV27, the J gene TRBJ2-4; TRBD1 matches 7 bases. CDR1 and CDR2 from the germline V gene are MNHEY and SMNVEV (reference sequence). Trimming removed 6 bases from V and 6 bases from J; junction bases left unmatched: 11. The CDR3 consists of 15 residues. The CDR3 DNA sequence: TGTGCCAGCAGCCCCTCGATGACAGGGCTAAACATTCAGTACTTC. Residues: CASSPSMTGLNIQYF.

The rearrangement uses TRBV25-1 and TRBJ2-7; maybe TRBD2 (5 bases). The V end was cut by 2 bases, the J end by 5 bases, with 22 bases between. The CDR3 runs to 17 residues. In germline, CDR1 is MGHDK, CDR2 SYGVNS. As DNA, the CDR3 is TGTGCCAGCAGTGAAGTAAGAGTTTGGGCGGCCGGGGACGAGCAGTACTTC. It specifies CASSEVRVWAAGDEQYF.

There are a few counts of this clone. The chain is built from TRBV29-1 and TRBJ2-7; tentatively, D is TRBD2 (6 bases). V was pared by 4 bases and J by 0 bases, with 16 bases between. This CDR3 is 15 amino acids long. Germline CDR1 reads SQVTM; CDR2 reads ANQGSEA. The CDR3 DNA follows: TGCAGCGTTGGGAGAGGGAGGTTAAGCTCCTACGAGCAGTACTTC. The encoded protein is CSVGRGRLSSYEQYF.

The rearrangement joins TRBV7-9 to TRBJ2-3, with a possible D match to TRBD1 (6 bases). This CDR3 spans 15 amino acids. Trimming cost V 5 bases and J 5 bases, with 17 bases left between them. Germline CDR1 is SEHNR and CDR2 is FQNEAQ (reference sequence). The CDR3 bases are TGTGCCAGCAGCCGTGATGAGGCAGGGGAAGATACGCAGTATTTT. It is translated as CASSRDEAGEDTQYF.

This rearrangement joins TRBV30 to TRBJ2-1; tentatively, D is TRBD2 (5 bases). The CDR3 covers 15 residues. Germline CDR1 is GTSNPN and CDR2 is SVGIG (reference sequence). V lost 2 bases, J lost 8 bases, and 19 bases lay in between. CDR3 nucleotide sequence: TGTGCCTGGAGTTCCCCTACTACTAGTTTCGATGAGCAGTTCTTC. This translates into CAWSSPTTSFDEQFF.

The V gene is TRBV2, the J gene TRBJ2-1; D remains ambiguous. CDR1 and CDR2 (germline): SNHLY, FYNNEI. The V gene lost 3 bases and the J gene lost 1 base, with 22 bases spanning the gap. The length of the CDR3 is 19 residues. The CDR3 region has the DNA TGTGCCAGCAGTGATCCCGAGGAAGGTCACTTGGGGTCCTACAATGAGCAGTTCTTC. It specifies CASSDPEEGHLGSYNEQFF.

This clone was recorded a few times. The V gene is TRBV27, the J gene TRBJ1-1, with 10 bases lining up with TRBD1. The germline gives CDR1 MNHEY, CDR2 SMNVEV (reference sequence). The V and J ends lost 7 bases and 5 bases, in that order; junction bases with no gene match: 19. The CDR3 totals 18 residues. CDR3 sequence (DNA): TGTGCCAGCAAGGGACAGGGGAGGATAAGGATTACGGATACTGAAGCTTTCTTT. Translated, it gives CASKGQGRIRITDTEAFF.

This clone turned up a few times. The chain links TRBV29-1 to TRBJ2-1; TRBD2 agrees at 8 bases. Per the germline V gene, CDR1 is SQVTM and CDR2 is ANQGSEA. V was pared by 4 bases and J by 0 bases, with 14 bases of the junction left unmatched. This CDR3 has 18 amino acids. CDR3 in amino acids: CSVGHSGGSPGSYNEQFF. The CDR3 DNA sequence: TGCAGCGTTGGCCACAGCGGGGGTTCCCCTGGCTCCTACAATGAGCAGTTCTTC.

The chain recombines TRBV9 with TRBJ2-3, with D perhaps matching TRBD2 (5 bases). Trimming removed 0 bases at V and 2 bases at J, with 13 bases between. The CDR3 is 16 amino acids. CDR1 is SGDLS and CDR2 is YYNGEE in the germline V gene. The CDR3 reads CASSVGGSDSTDTQYF. The CDR3, as DNA: TGTGCCAGCAGCGTAGGAGGTAGCGACTCCACAGATACGCAGTATTTT.

The gene calls are TRBV29-1 and TRBJ2-5, with a tentative D call TRBD1 (6 bases). CDR1 is SQVTM, CDR2 ANQGSEA, per germline. Trimming took off 3 bases at V and 4 bases at J, with 15 bases between the two ends. The CDR3 extends over 14 amino acids. CDR3 region: CSVDRGPRRETQYF. CDR3 DNA: TGCAGCGTTGACAGGGGCCCTCGCAGAGAGACCCAGTACTTC.